The rows below give T cell receptor beta chains drawn from one sample of a study of CD8 T cells in ankylosing spondylitis. A single record per CDR3 protein comes from TCRdb applying MiXCR to the 5' RACE reads. The sample holds fewer than 450,000 distinct CDR3 sequences, under 20% seen once. Sequenced input: blood, either unsorted or a sorted T cell fraction (not recorded which). The receptors here all came from a male donor with ankylosing spondylitis. Each CDR3 is given with its conserved first and last residue. The D gene is left open where the match is weak. The size entry is marked missing in some rows and otherwise reads once, few, many or a size class.

>-|TRBV12-3/TRBV12-4|15|few|TRBJ1-5
TGTGCCAGCAGTTTAGCGGTGAGGGGCACCCAGCCCCAGCATTTT
CASSLAVRGTQPQHF
>-|TRBV20-1|14|-|TRBJ2-1
TGCAGTGCTACCCCCGCAAAACGAGGCAATGAGCAGTTCTTC
CSATPAKRGNEQFF
>TRBD1|TRBV20-1|14|-|TRBJ1-4
TGCAGTGCTACCCCGGGACAGGGGTGGGAAAAACTGTTTTTT
CSATPGQGWEKLFF
>TRBD2|TRBV6-5|16|-|TRBJ2-3
TGTGCCAGCAGTTACTGGGGGGGTTGGGGGACAGATACGCAGTATTTT
CASSYWGGWGTDTQYF
>-|TRBV20-1|14|-|TRBJ1-5
TGCAGTGCTTCTCCGGGACGGAGCAATCAGCCCCAGCATTTT
CSASPGRSNQPQHF
>-|TRBV12-3/TRBV12-4|15|-|TRBJ1-5
TGTGCCAGCAGCCTAACAAGGGGTAGCAATCAGCCCCAGCATTTT
CASSLTRGSNQPQHF
>-|TRBV21-1|14|-|TRBJ2-1
TGTGCCAGCAGCAAAGGGTGCGGTTACAATGAGCAGTTCTTC
CASSKGCGYNEQFF
>TRBD1|TRBV2|15|-|TRBJ1-4
TGTGCCAGCGCGTCGGAGACAGGGTGGGGGGAAAAACTGTTTTTT
CASASETGWGEKLFF
>-|TRBV29-1|12|many|TRBJ1-1
TGCAGCTCATCCTCGGGGAACACTGAAGCTTTCTTT
CSSSSGNTEAFF
>-|TRBV7-2|14|many|TRBJ2-5
TGTGCCAGCAGCTTTAACCGCCTTAGCGAGACCCAGTACTTC
CASSFNRLSETQYF
>-|TRBV5-1|15|few|TRBJ1-1
TGCGCCAGCAGCTATTACCCCGAGCTGGACACTGAAGCTTTCTTT
CASSYYPELDTEAFF
>TRBD1|TRBV7-3|14|-|TRBJ2-5
TGTGCCAGCAGCCCGACGACAGGGGATGAGACCCAGTACTTC
CASSPTTGDETQYF
>-|TRBV3-1|13|-|TRBJ1-1
TGTGCCAGCAGCCAAGATGCAGGGATTGAAGCTTTCTTT
CASSQDAGIEAFF
>-|TRBV7-3|16|-|TRBJ2-6
TGTGCCAGCAGCCAACAGGTGACTACTGGGGCCAACGTCCTGACTTTC
CASSQQVTTGANVLTF
>-|TRBV11-2|20|-|TRBJ1-4
TGTGCCAGCAGCTTAGTCCCCGGACCGCTATCTCGTTCAACTAATGAAAAACTGTTTTTT
CASSLVPGPLSRSTNEKLFF
>TRBD1|TRBV5-1|15|-|TRBJ2-5
TGCGCCAGCAGCCCAAGGACAGGGGGGAAAGAGACCCAGTACTTC
CASSPRTGGKETQYF
>-|TRBV5-1|16|few|TRBJ1-6
TGCGCCAGCAGCTTGCTGGGGGCGGAATTAAATTCACCCCTCCACTTT
CASSLLGAELNSPLHF
>TRBD2|TRBV7-2|16|few|TRBJ2-1
TGTGCCAGCAGCCAAAGTAGCGGGGGCTCCTACAATGAGCAGTTCTTC
CASSQSSGGSYNEQFF
>-|TRBV28|16|many|TRBJ2-7
-
CASSPVGQGALGKKNF
>TRBD2|TRBV5-1|14|-|TRBJ2-5
TGCGCCAGCAGGGCTAGCGGGACACAAGAGACCCAGTACTTC
CASRASGTQETQYF